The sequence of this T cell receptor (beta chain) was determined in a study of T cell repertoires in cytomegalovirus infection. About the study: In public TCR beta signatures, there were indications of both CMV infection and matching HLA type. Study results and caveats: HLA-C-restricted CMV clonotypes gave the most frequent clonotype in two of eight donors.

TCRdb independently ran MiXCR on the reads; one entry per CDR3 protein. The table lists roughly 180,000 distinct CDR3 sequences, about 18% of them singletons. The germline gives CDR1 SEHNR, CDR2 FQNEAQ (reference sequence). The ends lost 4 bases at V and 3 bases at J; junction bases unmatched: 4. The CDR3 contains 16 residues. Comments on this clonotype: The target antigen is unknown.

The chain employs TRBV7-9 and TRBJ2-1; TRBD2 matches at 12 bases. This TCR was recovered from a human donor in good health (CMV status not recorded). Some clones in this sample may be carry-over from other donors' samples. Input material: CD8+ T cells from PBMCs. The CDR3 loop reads CASSSRTSGVYNEQFF. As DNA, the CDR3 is TGTGCCAGCAGCTCAAGGACTAGCGGGGTCTACAATGAGCAGTTCTTC.